Listed below are T cell receptor beta chains from one sample, sequenced in a study of T cell responses to AZD1222 COVID-19 vaccine. The data were produced by immunoSEQ multiplex PCR, yet TCRdb's version contains in-frame clones alone and is incomplete. The table records roughly 100,000 clones, roughly 90% of them present only once. Sequenced here: peripheral blood, sampled on day 0 of AZD1222 vaccination. These receptors were obtained from an adult in good health. CDR3s leave out the opening cysteine and the closing phenylalanine or tryptophan.

length: 10; V: TRBV6-5; CDR3: ASSYWGSEAF
length: 13; V: TRBV6-5; CDR3: ASRLGAGSSYEQY
length: 14; V: TRBV4-2; CDR3: ASSQELAGHTDTQY
length: 12; V: TRBV9; CDR3: ASSVEPFNSPLH
length: 14; V: TRBV9; CDR3: ASSAGTGNGRAEAF
length: 13; V: TRBV6-2/TRBV6-3; CDR3: ASSRTGGGYNEQF
length: 9; V: TRBV28; CDR3: ASSMDTEAF
length: 11; V: TRBV12-3/TRBV12-4; CDR3: ASRKGTNTEAF
length: 15; V: TRBV7-3; CDR3: ASSLSPPAGGPYEQY
length: 10; V: TRBV11-3; CDR3: ASSQGNYGYT
length: 11; V: TRBV13; CDR3: ASSQTGGGEQF
length: 10; V: TRBV6-2/TRBV6-3; CDR3: ASSYQGGGYT
length: 12; V: TRBV5-1; CDR3: ASRSREDGTEAF
length: 15; V: TRBV7-9; CDR3: ASSRNFLAQGGQTQY
length: 9; V: TRBV4-2; CDR3: ASRYNSPLH
length: 11; V: TRBV5-5; CDR3: ASSLVSNTEAF
length: 12; V: TRBV7-8; CDR3: ASRSGQGNSPLH
length: 12; V: TRBV10-3; CDR3: AIRQGDSNTEAF
length: 15; V: TRBV27; CDR3: ATSGAWGGPGANVLT
length: 13; V: TRBV9; CDR3: ASSATTGPEAEAF
length: 14; V: TRBV4-2; CDR3: ASSLRGQSSYNEQF
length: 14; V: TRBV7-9; CDR3: ASSLSPFPGNEKLF
length: 9; V: TRBV20-1; CDR3: SATRGEGRT
length: 15; V: TRBV4-2; CDR3: ASSQERTSGSNNEQF